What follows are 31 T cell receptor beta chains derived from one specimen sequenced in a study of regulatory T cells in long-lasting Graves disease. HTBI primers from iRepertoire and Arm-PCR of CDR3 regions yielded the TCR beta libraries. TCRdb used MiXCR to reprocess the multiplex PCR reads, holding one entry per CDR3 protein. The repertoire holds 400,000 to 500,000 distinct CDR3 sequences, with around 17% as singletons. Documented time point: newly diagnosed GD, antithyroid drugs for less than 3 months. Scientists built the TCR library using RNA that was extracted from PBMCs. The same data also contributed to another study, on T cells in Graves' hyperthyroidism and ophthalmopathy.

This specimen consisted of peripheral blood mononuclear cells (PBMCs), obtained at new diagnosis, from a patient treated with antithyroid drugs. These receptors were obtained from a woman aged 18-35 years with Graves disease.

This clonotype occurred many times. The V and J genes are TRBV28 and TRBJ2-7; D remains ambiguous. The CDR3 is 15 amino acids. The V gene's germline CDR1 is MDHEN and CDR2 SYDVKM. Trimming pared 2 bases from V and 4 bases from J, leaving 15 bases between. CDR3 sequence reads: CASSLAPVLGYEQYF. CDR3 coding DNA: TGTGCCAGCAGTTTAGCCCCAGTATTAGGATACGAGCAGTACTTC.

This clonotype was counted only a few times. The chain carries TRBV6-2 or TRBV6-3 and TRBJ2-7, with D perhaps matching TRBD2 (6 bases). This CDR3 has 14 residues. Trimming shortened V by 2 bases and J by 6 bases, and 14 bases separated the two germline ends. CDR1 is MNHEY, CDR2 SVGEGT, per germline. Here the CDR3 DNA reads TGTGCCAGCAGTTACAGGACTACAGCCGGCGAGCAGTACTTC. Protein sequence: CASSYRTTAGEQYF.

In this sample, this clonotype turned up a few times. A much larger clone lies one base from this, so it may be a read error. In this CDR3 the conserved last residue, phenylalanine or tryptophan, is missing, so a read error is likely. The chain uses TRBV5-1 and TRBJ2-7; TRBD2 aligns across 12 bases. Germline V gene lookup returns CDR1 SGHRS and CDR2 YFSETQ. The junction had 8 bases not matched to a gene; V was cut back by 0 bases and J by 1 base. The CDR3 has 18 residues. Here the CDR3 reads CASSLVVVGTSGSYEQYL. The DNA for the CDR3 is TGCGCCAGCAGCTTGGTGGTAGTTGGGACTAGCGGGTCCTACGAGCAGTACCTC.

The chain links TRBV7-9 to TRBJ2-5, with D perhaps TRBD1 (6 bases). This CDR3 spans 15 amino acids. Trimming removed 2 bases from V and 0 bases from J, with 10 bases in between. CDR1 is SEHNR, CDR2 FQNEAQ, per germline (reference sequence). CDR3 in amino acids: CASSLRDKDQETQYF. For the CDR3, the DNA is TGTGCCAGCAGCTTAAGGGACAAGGACCAAGAGACCCAGTACTTC.

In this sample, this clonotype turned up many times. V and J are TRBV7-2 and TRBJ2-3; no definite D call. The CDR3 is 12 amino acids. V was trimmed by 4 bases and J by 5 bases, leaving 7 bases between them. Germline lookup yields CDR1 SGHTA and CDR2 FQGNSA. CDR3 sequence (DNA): TGTGCCAGCAGCTCCGTCATAGATACGCAGTATTTT. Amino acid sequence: CASSSVIDTQYF.

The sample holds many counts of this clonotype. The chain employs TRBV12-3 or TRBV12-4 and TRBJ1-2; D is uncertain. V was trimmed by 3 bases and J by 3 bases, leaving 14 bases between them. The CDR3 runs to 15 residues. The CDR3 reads CASSLEVGFYYGYTF. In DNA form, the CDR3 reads TGTGCCAGCAGTTTGGAAGTAGGTTTCTACTATGGCTACACCTTC.

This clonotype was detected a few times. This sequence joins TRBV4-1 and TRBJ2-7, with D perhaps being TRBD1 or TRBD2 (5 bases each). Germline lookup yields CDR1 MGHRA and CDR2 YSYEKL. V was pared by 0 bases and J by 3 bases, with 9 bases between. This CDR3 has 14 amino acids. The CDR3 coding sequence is TGCGCCAGCAGCCAAGATGTGAGGGGCTACGAGCAGTACTTC. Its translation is CASSQDVRGYEQYF.

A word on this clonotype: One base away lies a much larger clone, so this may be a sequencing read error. This CDR3 is CASSLGPARGAYEQYF. The CDR3 region has the DNA TGTGCCAGCAGCTTAGGCCCAGCGAGAGGGGCCTACGAGCAGTACTTC. The chain links TRBV7-2 to TRBJ2-7; D might be TRBD1 or TRBD2, each matching 5 bases. The germline gives CDR1 SGHTA, CDR2 FQGNSA. The V end was cut by 1 base, the J end by 2 bases, with 15 bases between. The CDR3 runs to 16 residues. The whole variable domain, remainder taken from reference TRBV7-2 and TRBJ2-7, is GAGVSQSPSNKVTEKGKDVELRCDPISGHTALYWYRQSLGQGLEFLIYFQGNSAPDKSGLPSDRFSAERTGGSVSTLTIQRTQQEDSAVYLCASSLGPARGAYEQYFGPGTRLTVT.

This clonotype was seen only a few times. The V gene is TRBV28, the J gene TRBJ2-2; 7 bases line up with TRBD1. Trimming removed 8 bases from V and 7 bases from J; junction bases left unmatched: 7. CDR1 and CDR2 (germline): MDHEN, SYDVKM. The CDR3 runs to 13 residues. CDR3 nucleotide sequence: TGTGCCAGCCGTGAGGGGGCCATCGGGGAGCTGTTTTTT. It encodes CASREGAIGELFF.

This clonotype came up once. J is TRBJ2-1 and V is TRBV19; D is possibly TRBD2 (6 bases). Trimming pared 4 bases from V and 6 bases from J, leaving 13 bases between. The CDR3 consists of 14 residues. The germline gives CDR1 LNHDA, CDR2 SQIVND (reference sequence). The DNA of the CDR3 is TGTGCCAGTAGTAACACCGGGAGCATCAATGAGCAGTTCTTC. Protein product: CASSNTGSINEQFF.

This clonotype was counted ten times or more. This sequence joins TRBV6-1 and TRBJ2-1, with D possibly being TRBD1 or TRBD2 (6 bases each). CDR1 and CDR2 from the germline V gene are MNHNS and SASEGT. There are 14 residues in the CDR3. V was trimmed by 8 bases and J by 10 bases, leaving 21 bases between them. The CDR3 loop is CASSGGGSSWEQFF. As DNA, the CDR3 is TGTGCCAGCTCTGGAGGGGGTTCCTCCTGGGAGCAGTTCTTC.

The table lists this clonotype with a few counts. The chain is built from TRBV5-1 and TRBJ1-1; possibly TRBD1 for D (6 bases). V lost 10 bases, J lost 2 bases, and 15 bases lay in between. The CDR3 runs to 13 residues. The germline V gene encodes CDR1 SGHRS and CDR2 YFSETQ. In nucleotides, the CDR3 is TGCGCCGCTAGACAGGTCGGAAACACTGAAGCTTTCTTT. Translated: CAARQVGNTEAFF.

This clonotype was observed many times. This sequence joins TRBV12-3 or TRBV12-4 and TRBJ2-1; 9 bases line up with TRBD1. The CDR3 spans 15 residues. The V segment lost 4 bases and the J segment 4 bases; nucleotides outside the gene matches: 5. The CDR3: CASSSDRGIYNEQFF. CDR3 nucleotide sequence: TGTGCCAGCAGTTCTGACAGGGGGATATACAATGAGCAGTTCTTC.

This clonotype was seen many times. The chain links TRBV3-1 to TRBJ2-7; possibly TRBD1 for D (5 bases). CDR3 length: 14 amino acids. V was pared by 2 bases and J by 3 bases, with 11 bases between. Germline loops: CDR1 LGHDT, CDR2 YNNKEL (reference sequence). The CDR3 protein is CASSQYQGDYEQYF. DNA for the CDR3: TGTGCCAGCAGCCAATATCAGGGCGACTACGAGCAGTACTTC.

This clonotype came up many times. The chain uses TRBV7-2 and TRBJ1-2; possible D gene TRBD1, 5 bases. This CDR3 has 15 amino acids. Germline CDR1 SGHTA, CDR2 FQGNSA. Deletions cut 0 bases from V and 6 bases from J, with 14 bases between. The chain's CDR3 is CASSLAASGTNGYTF. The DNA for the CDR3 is TGTGCCAGCAGCTTAGCGGCATCCGGGACCAATGGCTACACCTTC.

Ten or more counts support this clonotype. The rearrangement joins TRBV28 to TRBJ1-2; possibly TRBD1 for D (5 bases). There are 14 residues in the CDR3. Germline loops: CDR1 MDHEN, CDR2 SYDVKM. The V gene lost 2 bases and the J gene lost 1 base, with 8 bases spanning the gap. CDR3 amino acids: CASSLKTDNYGYTF. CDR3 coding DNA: TGTGCCAGCAGTTTAAAGACAGATAACTATGGCTACACCTTC.

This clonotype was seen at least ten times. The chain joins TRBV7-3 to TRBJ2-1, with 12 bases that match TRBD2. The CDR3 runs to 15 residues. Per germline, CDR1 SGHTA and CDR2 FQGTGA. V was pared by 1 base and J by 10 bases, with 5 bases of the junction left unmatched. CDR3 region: CASSLMSGTSGEQFF. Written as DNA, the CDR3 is TGTGCCAGCAGCTTAATGTCCGGGACTAGCGGGGAGCAGTTCTTC. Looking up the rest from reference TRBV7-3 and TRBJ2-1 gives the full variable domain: GAGVSQTPSNKVTEKGKYVELRCDPISGHTALYWYRQSLGQGPEFLIYFQGTGAADDSGLPNDRFFAVRPEGSVSTLKIQRTERGDSAVYLCASSLMSGTSGEQFFGPGTRLTVL.

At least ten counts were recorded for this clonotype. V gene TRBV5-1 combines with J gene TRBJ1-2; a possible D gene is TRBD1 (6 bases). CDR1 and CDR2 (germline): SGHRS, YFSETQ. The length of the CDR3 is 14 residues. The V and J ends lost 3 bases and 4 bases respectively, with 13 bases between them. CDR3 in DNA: TGCGCCAGCAGCTATTCCGGGGGCGGCTATGGCTACACCTTC. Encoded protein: CASSYSGGGYGYTF.

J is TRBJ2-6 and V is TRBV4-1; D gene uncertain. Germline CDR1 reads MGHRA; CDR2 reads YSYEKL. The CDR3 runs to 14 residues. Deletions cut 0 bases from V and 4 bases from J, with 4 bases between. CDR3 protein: CASSQDSGANVLTF. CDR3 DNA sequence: TGCGCCAGCAGCCAAGATTCCGGGGCCAACGTCCTGACTTTC.

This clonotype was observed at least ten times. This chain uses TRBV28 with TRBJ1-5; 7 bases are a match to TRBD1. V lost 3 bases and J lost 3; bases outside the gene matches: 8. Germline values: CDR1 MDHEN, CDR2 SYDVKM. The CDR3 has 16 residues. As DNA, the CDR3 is TGTGCCAGCAGTTTCGTAAGGGGGCTGAACAATCAGCCCCAGCATTTT. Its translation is CASSFVRGLNNQPQHF.

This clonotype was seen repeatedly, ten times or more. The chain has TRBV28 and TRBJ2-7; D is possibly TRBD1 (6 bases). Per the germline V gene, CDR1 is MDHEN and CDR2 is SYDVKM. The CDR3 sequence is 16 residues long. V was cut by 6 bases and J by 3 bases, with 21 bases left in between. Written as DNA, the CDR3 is TGTGCCAGCAGCACCCATGACCAGGGGCTGAGCTACGAGCAGTACTTC. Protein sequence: CASSTHDQGLSYEQYF.

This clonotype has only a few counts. The CDR3 protein is CASSPLAGGGYEQFF. In nucleotides, the CDR3 is TGTGCCAGCAGTCCTCTAGCGGGGGGTGGCTATGAGCAGTTCTTC. V and J are TRBV12-3 or TRBV12-4 and TRBJ2-1, with 11 bases identical to TRBD2. J gave up 8 bases and V 5 bases, and 8 bases lay outside the gene matches. The CDR3 is 15 amino acids.

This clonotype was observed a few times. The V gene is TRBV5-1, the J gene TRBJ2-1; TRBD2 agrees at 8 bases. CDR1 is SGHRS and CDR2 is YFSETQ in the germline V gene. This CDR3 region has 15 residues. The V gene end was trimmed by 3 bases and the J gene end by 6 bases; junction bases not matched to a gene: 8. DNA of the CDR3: TGCGCCAGCAGCTCGGGACTAGGGGATACCAATGAGCAGTTCTTC. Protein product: CASSSGLGDTNEQFF.

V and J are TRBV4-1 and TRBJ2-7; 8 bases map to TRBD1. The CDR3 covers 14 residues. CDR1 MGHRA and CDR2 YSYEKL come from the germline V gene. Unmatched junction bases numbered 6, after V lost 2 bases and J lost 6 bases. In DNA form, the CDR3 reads TGCGCCAGCAGCCAACCTCAGGGGGCCGGCGAGCAGTACTTC. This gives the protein CASSQPQGAGEQYF.

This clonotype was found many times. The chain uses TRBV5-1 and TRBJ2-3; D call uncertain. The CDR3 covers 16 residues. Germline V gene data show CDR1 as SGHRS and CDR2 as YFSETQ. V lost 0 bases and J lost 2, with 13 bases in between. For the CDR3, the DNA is TGCGCCAGCAGCTTGGCCGGGCAAGAGTTCACAGATACGCAGTATTTT. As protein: CASSLAGQEFTDTQYF.

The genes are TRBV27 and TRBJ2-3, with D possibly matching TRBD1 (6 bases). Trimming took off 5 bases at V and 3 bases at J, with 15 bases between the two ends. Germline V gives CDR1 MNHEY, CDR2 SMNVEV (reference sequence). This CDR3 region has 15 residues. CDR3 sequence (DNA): TGTGCCAGCAGTACAGGGTATTCAAGGACAGATACGCAGTATTTT. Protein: CASSTGYSRTDTQYF.

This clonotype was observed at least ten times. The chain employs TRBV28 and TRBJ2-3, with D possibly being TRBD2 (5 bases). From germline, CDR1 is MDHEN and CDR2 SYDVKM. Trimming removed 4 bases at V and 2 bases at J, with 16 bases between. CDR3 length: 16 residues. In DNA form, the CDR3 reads TGTGCCAGCAGTTACGGGAACCAGAGCCCCACAGATACGCAGTATTTT. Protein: CASSYGNQSPTDTQYF.

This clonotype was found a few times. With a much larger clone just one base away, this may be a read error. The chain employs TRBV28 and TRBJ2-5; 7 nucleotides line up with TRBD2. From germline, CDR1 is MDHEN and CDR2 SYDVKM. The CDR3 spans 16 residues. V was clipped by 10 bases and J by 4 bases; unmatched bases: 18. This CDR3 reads CATFPAMGGRGETQYF. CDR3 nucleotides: TGTGCCACCTTTCCGGCGATGGGCGGGAGAGGAGAGACCCAGTACTTC.

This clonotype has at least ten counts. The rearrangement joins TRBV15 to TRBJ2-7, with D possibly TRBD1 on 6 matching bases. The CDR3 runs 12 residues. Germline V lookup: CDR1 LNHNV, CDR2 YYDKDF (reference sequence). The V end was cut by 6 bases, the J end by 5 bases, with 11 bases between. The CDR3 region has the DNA TGTGCCACCAGTTACGGGACAAACGAGCAGTACTTC. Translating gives CATSYGTNEQYF. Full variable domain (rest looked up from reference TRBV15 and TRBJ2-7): DAMVIQNPRYQVTQFGKPVTLSCSQTLNHNVMYWYQQKSSQAPKLLFHYYDKDFNNEADTPDNFQSRRPNTSFCFLDIRSPGLGDTAMYLCATSYGTNEQYFGPGTRLTVT.

The CDR3 coding sequence is TGTGCCAGCAGCCCCTGGGACAGGGGCTCTGGAAACACCATATATTTT. Protein sequence: CASSPWDRGSGNTIYF. J is TRBJ1-3 and V is TRBV7-9; the match to TRBD1 covers 10 bases. Per the germline V gene, CDR1 is SEHNR and CDR2 is FQNEAQ (reference sequence). The CDR3 totals 16 residues. After removal of 5 bases from V and 0 bases from J, the junction contained 4 bases not matched to a gene.

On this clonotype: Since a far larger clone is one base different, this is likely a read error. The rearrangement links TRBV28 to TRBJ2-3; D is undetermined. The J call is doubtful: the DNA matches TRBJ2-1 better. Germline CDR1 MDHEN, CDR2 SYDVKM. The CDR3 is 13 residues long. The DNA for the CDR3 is TGTGCCAGCAGCCAAGTCTTGAACTACGAGCAGTTCTTC. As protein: CASSQVLNYEQFF.